The sequence of this T cell receptor beta chain was determined in a study of shared clonotypes between healthy human individuals (dated by TCRdb to the early 2020s). About the investigation overall: The cohort comprised a couple of women and three men aged 18 to 49 years. For each donor, CD4 naive and CD4 memory were each run on three plates, CD8 naive on two plates, and CD8 memory on one plate. To estimate repertoire size and how much clonotypes are shared between individuals, the study performed deep sequencing of blood TCR repertoires from a handful of healthy adults. Different laboratories and diverse techniques were used to prepare libraries and sequence TCR repertoires, to increase sequencing depth and limit assay-specific biases. Each donor's leukapheresis produced roughly between about 0.9 and 9.5 billion PBMCs. Results and caveats for the whole study, not just this receptor: Larger estimated clonotype richness was generally found for naive subsets than for memory subsets. Based on pairwise subsampling, the degree of clonotype sharing among donors was expected to be affected by sequencing depth. Compared with non-shared clonotypes, the clonotypes found in all four sorted-subset donors had higher generation probabilities. Sharing across a few donors was observed for roughly 5.4% of naive CD4, about 4% of naive CD8, roughly 2.3% of memory CD4, and less than 0.45% of memory CD8 clonotypes. Because the study included only a small number of donors, the genetic and exposure-history diversity represented was limited. Even with the large sequencing depth, rarefaction of the sorted-subset datasets indicated that sequencing was incomplete. Only blood was sampled, and tissue TCR repertoires likely differ from those in blood.

Donors were healthy HIV-negative adults with no recently reported acute infections or vaccinations. Every donor was a Caucasian adult living in Nashville, Tennessee, USA. The CD8 memory samples were a combination of magnetically selected CD45RO+ cells and CCR7-negative CD45RA+ effector memory (TemRA) cells. After blood collection by leukapheresis, PBMCs were isolated using Ficoll-Histopaque density gradient centrifugation and then cryopreserved in the vapor phase of liquid nitrogen. Analytical flow cytometry was used to check the purity and quantity of each magnetically sorted T cell population. From each sorted fraction, genomic DNA was isolated and quantified by UV absorbance on a Nanodrop 2000c. This clone was recorded once. What this receptor recognizes is not known. Base quality data are lacking; no much larger clone is found one base away. TCR CDR3 regions were amplified from genomic DNA by multiplex PCR using the deep immunoSEQ assay. Extracted genomic DNA from each cell subset was distributed evenly across all wells of several immunoSEQ 96-well plates, and each plate was treated as a replicate. For sorted subsets, about 200 ng genomic DNA, equal to tens of thousands of T cell genomes, was loaded into each replicate PCR. The purified libraries were quantified using a Qubit 3.0 fluorometer, sized with a Bioanalyzer 2100, and then quantified again using the KAPA Library Quantification kit. Each immunoSEQ 96-well plate was sequenced on its own single-read 150-cycle Illumina NextSeq 550 flow cell. The study's processing was this. Because the immunoSEQ output included only junctional sequences and no quality scores, the filtering could not be the same as the filtering used for full-length reads. To assign V/J genes and CDR3, sequences were annotated against IMGT germline references using PyIR, a Python wrapper for IgBLAST v1.9. Reads with weak V/J assignments (E-value above 1e-6), missing CDR3, stop codons, out-of-frame junctions, or ambiguous translated residues were removed. V3J clonotypes were defined as sequences sharing the same inferred V gene, J gene, and CDR3 amino acid sequence. To compute the percentage overlap between repertoires, the number of shared unique clonotypes was divided by the size of the smaller repertoire. Three approaches were used to assess repertoire richness: RTK rarefaction, the Chao1 estimator, and Recon v2.1 estimates of unobserved clonotypes. OLGA was used to compute generation probabilities for all TCRbeta clonotypes that the gDNA method yielded from four donors. Entries here come from immuneACCESS through TCRdb and include only in-frame sequences with V and J called. Some clones fail to appear in such tables; in the studies checked, an unresolved V gene covers under half of the shortfall, and the cause of the remainder is unknown. D and trimming were read from the DNA, whereas the V and J calls and clone size are those reported in that table. For this sample the table gives about 120,000 clones, of which around 68% were detected only once. Together, the top ten hold 24% of the sample.

From its cysteine to its phenylalanine, the CDR3 spans 12 amino acids. Left in the record is the CDR3 DNA by itself, 36 bases read in frame from the first base. V gives up 10 bases and J gives up 3 bases, and the segment between their germline ends measures 11 bases. Via the germline V gene, CDR1 is SNHLY and CDR2 FYNNEI. The sequencing sample was made of memory CD8+ T cells sorted from blood. The sample's cell subset or site label, decoded: CD45RO+ cells pooled with CCR7-negative TemRA cells. This TCR derives from a woman aged 25-40 years in good health. The rearrangement joined TRBV2 to TRBJ2-3, with the identity of the D gene unclear. The nucleotide sequence is TGTGCCAATTCGCAGATAACAGATACGCAGTATTTT. The resulting protein is CANSQITDTQYF.